A single sample gave rise to the 20 T cell receptor beta chains below, sequenced in a study of CD8+CD57+ T cells in acquired aplastic anemia. All patients picked for sequencing had shown, by flow cytometry, an expansion of CD8+CD57+ cells. The template for TCR beta VDJ and CDR3 sequence profiling was genomic DNA. TCRdb used MiXCR to reprocess the reads, holding one entry per CDR3 protein. The sample records nearly 60,000 distinct CDR3 sequences, around 60% being singletons. Sequences were obtained from sorted CD4+, CD8+, or CD8+CD57+ T cells (not recorded which) from PBMCs. Source of these receptors: a human donor with aplastic anemia.

The rearrangement joins TRBV10-3 to TRBJ2-7; 9 nucleotides match TRBD1. The CDR3 runs 14 residues. Germline lookup yields CDR1 ENHRY and CDR2 SYGVKD. J lost 5 bases, V lost 6 bases, and 8 bases had no gene match. As DNA, the CDR3 is TGTGCCATCAGCAACTTGGGACAGGGTGACGAGCAGTACTTC. As protein: CAISNLGQGDEQYF.

Details on this clonotype: One end of the junction does not line up with germline, which may come from a read error. The CDR3 is CASSPDDYGLPKETKYF. CDR3 in DNA: TGTGCCAGCAGCCCCGACGACTATGGGCTTCCGAAAGAGACCAAGTACTTC. V usage is TRBV5-4 and J usage is TRBJ2-5; D is possibly TRBD2 (5 bases). CDR1 is SGHNT, CDR2 YYREEE, per germline (reference sequence). The CDR3 loop spans 17 amino acids.

DNA for the CDR3: TGTGCCAGCAGCTCCGGGACTAGCGGGGCCCACGAGCAGTACTTC. It yields the protein CASSSGTSGAHEQYF. V and J are TRBV11-1 and TRBJ2-7, with 13 bases fitting TRBD2. The length of the CDR3 is 15 residues. J was trimmed by 5 bases and V by 4 bases; bases with no gene match: 5. Germline V gene sequence: CDR1 SGHAT, CDR2 FQDESV (reference sequence).

This clonotype was seen a handful of times. The chain carries TRBV27 and TRBJ2-1; a possible D gene is TRBD2 (5 bases). V dropped 3 bases and J dropped 5 bases, with 11 bases sitting between them. Germline V gene lookup returns CDR1 MNHEY and CDR2 SMNVEV (reference sequence). CDR3 length: 14 amino acids. CDR3 residues: CASSFEGPNNEQFF. The CDR3 DNA reads as TGTGCCAGCAGTTTTGAGGGCCCAAACAATGAGCAGTTCTTC.

The table lists this clonotype with many counts. The rearrangement joins TRBV20-1 to TRBJ2-5; 9 nucleotides match TRBD1. V shed 5 bases, J shed 2 bases, and the junction held 15 bases outside the gene matches. This CDR3 has 17 amino acids. Per germline, CDR1 DFQATT and CDR2 SNEGSKA (reference sequence). In DNA, the CDR3 is TGCAGTGCTTACGAATCCCCCGGGACAGGGCTTCAAGAGACCCAGTACTTC. This gives the protein CSAYESPGTGLQETQYF.

J is TRBJ1-5 and V is TRBV20-1; perhaps TRBD1 as D (5 bases). Trimming left V 5 bases short and J 12 bases short, with 14 bases between. This CDR3 has 11 residues. Per the germline V gene, CDR1 is DFQATT and CDR2 is SNEGSKA (reference sequence). The CDR3 bases are TGCAGTGCTGGAAGGGACCAAGGCCAGCATTTT. It is translated as CSAGRDQGQHF.

The chain combines TRBV19 with TRBJ1-5, with TRBD1 as a possible D gene (6 bases). The CDR3 covers 14 residues. Trimming cost V 4 bases and J 1 base, with 8 bases left between them. Germline V gene lookup returns CDR1 LNHDA and CDR2 SQIVND (reference sequence). The CDR3 nucleotides read TGTGCCAGTAGTAAGGACAGCAGCAATCAGCCCCAGCATTTT. This sequence encodes CASSKDSSNQPQHF.

This clonotype appeared many times. The chain carries TRBV19 and TRBJ2-7; 7 nucleotides agree with TRBD2. The J segment lost 7 bases and the V segment lost 5 bases, leaving 17 bases of the junction unmatched. This CDR3 has 16 amino acids. Germline loops: CDR1 LNHDA, CDR2 SQIVND (reference sequence). The CDR3 here is CASSPARGGVREEQYF. CDR3 in DNA: TGTGCCAGTAGTCCCGCCCGCGGGGGTGTCCGGGAGGAGCAGTACTTC.

In its sample, this clonotype was seen a few times. The V and J genes are TRBV15 and TRBJ1-2; D is possibly TRBD1 (6 bases). Germline lookup yields CDR1 LNHNV and CDR2 YYDKDF (reference sequence). The CDR3 spans 16 residues. Between the trimmed V and J ends, which lost 7 bases and 6 bases, there was a span of 24 bases. In nucleotides, the CDR3 is TGTGCCACCATCCCCCTACAGGGTGATGTTCTTAATGGCTACACCTTC. It encodes CATIPLQGDVLNGYTF.

The V call is TRBV2, the J call TRBJ2-7; TRBD2 aligns across 7 bases. The CDR3 runs 12 residues. V was pared by 4 bases and J by 4 bases, with 1 base of the junction left unmatched. Germline V gene lookup returns CDR1 SNHLY and CDR2 FYNNEI. DNA of the CDR3: TGTGCCAGCAGTGGGGGGGGGTACGAGCAGTACTTC. It specifies CASSGGGYEQYF. Full variable domain (remainder filled in from reference TRBV2 and TRBJ2-7): EPEVTQTPSHQVTQMGQEVILRCVPISNHLYFYWYRQILGQKVEFLVSFYNNEISEKSEIFDDQFSVERPDGSNFTLKIRSTKLEDSAMYFCASSGGGYEQYFGPGTRLTVT.

This chain joins TRBV24-1 and TRBJ1-5; D may be TRBD1 (6 bases). Germline CDR1 and CDR2: KGHDR and SFDVKD. The CDR3 runs 15 residues. V dropped 6 bases and J dropped 7 bases, with 18 bases sitting between them. CDR3 loop: CATSQRQGIWQPQHF. CDR3 coding DNA: TGTGCCACCAGTCAGCGGCAGGGGATTTGGCAGCCCCAGCATTTT.

This clonotype occurred many times. The chain links TRBV6-6 to TRBJ2-3, with 9 positions matching TRBD1. Germline V gene lookup returns CDR1 MNHNY and CDR2 SVGAGI (reference sequence). CDR3 length: 14 residues. The junction had 2 bases not matched to a gene; V was cut back by 4 bases and J by 3 bases. CDR3 DNA: TGTGCCAGCAGTTGGACAGGGGCGACAGATACGCAGTATTTT. Residues: CASSWTGATDTQYF.

This clonotype has a single count. The genes are TRBV7-6 and TRBJ1-2; D is uncertain. The ends were cut back, 5 bases at V and 4 bases at J, with 14 bases in the middle. The germline CDR1 and CDR2 sequences are SGHVS and FNYEAQ. The CDR3 has 14 residues. The CDR3 region is CASSQLSASYGYTF. CDR3 in DNA: TGTGCCAGCAGCCAATTATCCGCGAGCTATGGCTACACCTTC. The full variable domain, with the rest looked up from reference TRBV7-6 and TRBJ1-2, is GAGVSQSPRYKVTKRGQDVALRCDPISGHVSLYWYRQALGQGPEFLTYFNYEAQQDKSGLPNDRFSAERPEGSISTLTIQRTEQRDSAMYRCASSQLSASYGYTFGSGTRLTVV.

V gene TRBV7-2 combines with J gene TRBJ2-7; D call uncertain. Germline V gives CDR1 SGHTA, CDR2 FQGNSA. V was trimmed by 4 bases and J by 3 bases, leaving 13 bases between them. This CDR3 spans 14 amino acids. The CDR3 is CASSSVSGDYEQYF. The CDR3 bases are TGTGCCAGCAGCTCCGTCTCTGGTGACTACGAGCAGTACTTC.

The genes are TRBV5-8 and TRBJ2-7; D is uncertain. V was pared by 4 bases and J by 0 bases, with 11 bases between. This CDR3 has 14 amino acids. Germline lookup yields CDR1 SGHTS and CDR2 YDEGEE. The CDR3 sequence: CASSPTKGSYEQYF. The CDR3 region has the DNA TGTGCCAGCAGCCCAACTAAGGGCTCCTACGAGCAGTACTTC.

This clonotype was observed many times. CDR3 nucleotides: TGTGCCAGCAGTTTAAGCAGGACAGGGCATTCACCCCTCCACTTT. Protein: CASSLSRTGHSPLHF. The V and J genes are TRBV27 and TRBJ1-6; 8 bases align to TRBD1. This CDR3 comprises 15 residues. Germline V gives CDR1 MNHEY, CDR2 SMNVEV (reference sequence). Germline trimming cut 2 bases from V and 8 bases from J; bases unmatched to any gene: 5.

The gene calls are TRBV12-3 or TRBV12-4 and TRBJ2-3; 8 bases are a match to TRBD1. The length of the CDR3 is 14 residues. V shed 6 bases, J shed 4 bases, and the junction held 6 bases outside the gene matches. The CDR3 region has the DNA TGTGCCAGCAGGCCCGGACAGGGCGCAGATACGCAGTATTTT. This encodes CASRPGQGADTQYF.

This rearrangement joins TRBV10-2 to TRBJ1-2; D is undetermined. CDR3 size: 11 residues. Germline V lookup: CDR1 WSHSY, CDR2 SAAADI. The V and J ends lost 5 bases and 10 bases respectively, with 11 bases between them. For the CDR3, the DNA is TGCGCCAGCAGTCAAGGTCTGATCTACACCTTC. It encodes CASSQGLIYTF.

The chain is built from TRBV19 and TRBJ2-7; D not resolved. Trimming took 0 bases from V and 0 from J, leaving 9 bases between them. The CDR3 runs to 15 residues. Per germline, CDR1 LNHDA and CDR2 SQIVND (reference sequence). In DNA form, the CDR3 reads TGTGCCAGTAGTATAGAGGGCCACGTCTCCTACGAGCAGTACTTC. Its protein is CASSIEGHVSYEQYF.

This clonotype is deemed medium-sized (0.01 to 0.1%). The rearrangement joins TRBV25-1 to TRBJ1-2, with D possibly TRBD1 on 5 matching bases. Trimming shortened V by 5 bases and J by 1 base, and 11 bases separated the two germline ends. This CDR3 spans 14 amino acids. Germline lookup yields CDR1 MGHDK and CDR2 SYGVNS. CDR3 nucleotide sequence: TGTGCCAGCAGTATGGGGACGTTTAACTATGGCTACACCTTC. This translates into CASSMGTFNYGYTF.